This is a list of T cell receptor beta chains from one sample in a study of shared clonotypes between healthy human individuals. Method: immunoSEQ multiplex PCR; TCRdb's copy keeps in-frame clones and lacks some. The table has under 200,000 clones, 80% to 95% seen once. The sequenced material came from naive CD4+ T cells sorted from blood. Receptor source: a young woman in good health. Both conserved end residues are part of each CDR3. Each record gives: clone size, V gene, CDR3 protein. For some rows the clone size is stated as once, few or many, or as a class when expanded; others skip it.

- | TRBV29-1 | CSVRRSGTSYEQYF
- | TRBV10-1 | CASSESSSYEQYF
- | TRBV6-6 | CASSYGQGGGQPQHF
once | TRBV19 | CASGPGDRGSNQPQHF
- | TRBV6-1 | CASILGGAPTYEMFF
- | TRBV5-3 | CARSLRTSGANTGELFF
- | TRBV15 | CATSWDPTSTYEQYF
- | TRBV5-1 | CASSGGLAGAGYEQYF
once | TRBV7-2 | CASSLGGTGAPYEQYF
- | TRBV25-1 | CASSPHTGENTEAFF
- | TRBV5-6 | CASSFRQAPGQPQHF
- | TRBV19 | CASIDRTNEKLFF
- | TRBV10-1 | CASSRDQETQYF
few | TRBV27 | CASRKGSYEQYF
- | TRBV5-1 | CASSLDTVGEKLFF
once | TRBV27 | CASRRDRIQETQYF
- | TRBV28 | CASSLYGSPLHF
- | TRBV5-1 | CASSPGTANTGELFF
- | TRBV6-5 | CASRARQVVPYEQYF